These T cell receptor beta chains were read from a single sample in a study of PD-1 blockade in classical Hodgkin lymphoma. The repertoire was sequenced with immunoSEQ multiplex PCR; TCRdb's copy has only in-frame clones and lacks some. The data hold 90,000 to 100,000 clones, with roughly nine tenths observed a single time. The sequences come from peripheral blood mononuclear cells (PBMCs), collected before the second cycle of nivolumab. The receptors here all came from a human donor with classical Hodgkin lymphoma. CDR3s include the opening cysteine and the closing phenylalanine or tryptophan. Fields, in order: J gene, clone size, V gene, D gene, CDR3 protein, CDR3 DNA. A D gene is named only where the DNA matches it firmly. Only part of the rows carry a size: once, few, many, or a class if the clone is expanded.

TRBJ1-4 | . | TRBV19 | . | CASSTFAGATNEKLFF | TGTGCCAGTAGTACATTCGCGGGGGCAACTAATGAAAAACTGTTTTTT
TRBJ1-2 | . | TRBV7-8 | . | CASSLNLLGNYGYTF | TGTGCCAGCAGCTTAAATCTGTTGGGCAACTATGGCTACACCTTC
TRBJ2-2 | . | TRBV13 | . | CASSHASVTGPGELFF | TGTGCCAGCAGTCACGCTAGCGTCACGGGGCCCGGGGAGCTGTTTTTT
TRBJ2-7 | . | TRBV28 | TRBD2 | CASSLIVWAGGPRDEQYF | TGTGCCAGCAGTTTAATCGTATGGGCGGGAGGGCCTCGGGACGAGCAGTACTTC
TRBJ1-1 | . | TRBV7-9 | . | CASSRLRVTMNTEAFF | TGTGCCAGCAGCCGACTCAGGGTAACCATGAACACTGAAGCTTTCTTT
TRBJ2-7 | . | TRBV5-6 | TRBD2 | CASSLGLAGPSDEQYF | TGTGCCAGCAGCTTGGGACTAGCGGGTCCCTCGGACGAGCAGTACTTC
TRBJ2-5 | . | TRBV5-1 | TRBD2 | CASSQRDPRYQETQYF | TGCGCCAGCAGCCAGCGGGATCCGAGGTACCAAGAGACCCAGTACTTC
TRBJ2-2 | . | TRBV28 | TRBD1 | CASRRTGGQAGELFF | TGTGCCAGCAGACGGACAGGGGGTCAGGCCGGGGAGCTGTTTTTT
TRBJ1-2 | . | TRBV16 | . | CASSPQNNYGYTF | TGTGCCAGCAGCCCCCAGAATAACTATGGCTACACCTTC
TRBJ2-1 | . | TRBV5-1 | . | CASQTVRSNEQFF | TGCGCCAGCCAGACAGTTCGTAGCAATGAGCAGTTCTTC
TRBJ1-4 | . | TRBV23-1 | . | CASRPTASEKLFF | TGCGCCAGCAGGCCGACAGCTAGTGAAAAACTGTTTTTT
TRBJ2-1 | . | TRBV5-4 | TRBD2 | CASSSLTASGGRYEQFF | TGTGCCAGCAGCTCGCTGACTGCTAGCGGGGGCCGGTATGAGCAGTTCTTC
TRBJ1-2 | . | TRBV28 | . | CASSARDPYGYTF | TGTGCCAGCAGCGCGAGAGACCCCTATGGCTACACCTTC
TRBJ2-7 | . | TRBV29-1 | . | CSPGTDGSHEQYF | TGCAGCCCGGGGACGGACGGAAGCCACGAGCAGTACTTC
TRBJ2-7 | few | TRBV11-2 | . | CASSSGGQNYEQYF | TGTGCCAGCAGCTCCGGGGGACAGAACTACGAGCAGTACTTC
TRBJ2-3 | . | TRBV7-8 | . | CASSLLTLHTDTQYF | TGTGCCAGCAGCTTATTGACCCTGCACACAGATACGCAGTATTTT
TRBJ2-7 | . | TRBV19 | . | CASSLGTAYEQYF | TGTGCCAGTAGTCTTGGGACTGCCTACGAGCAGTACTTC
TRBJ1-6 | . | TRBV27 | . | CASSLVRAESPLHF | TGTGCCAGCAGTTTAGTCAGGGCTGAGTCACCCCTCCACTTT
TRBJ2-2 | . | TRBV5-6 | TRBD1 | CASSRDRANTGELFF | TGTGCCAGCAGCCGGGACAGGGCGAACACCGGGGAGCTGTTTTTT
TRBJ2-7 | . | TRBV19 | . | CASSVTIDYEQYF | TGTGCCAGTAGTGTAACGATTGACTACGAGCAGTACTTC
TRBJ1-4 | . | TRBV6-5 | . | CASSYWQGSEKLFF | TGTGCCAGCAGTTACTGGCAGGGGTCTGAAAAACTGTTTTTT
TRBJ2-3 | . | TRBV9 | TRBD2 | CASSTSGRGADTQYF | TGTGCCAGCAGCACCAGCGGGAGAGGAGCAGATACGCAGTATTTT
TRBJ2-3 | few | TRBV6-1 | . | CASSVVGWADTQYF | TGTGCCAGCAGTGTCGTGGGCTGGGCAGATACGCAGTATTTT
TRBJ2-7 | few | TRBV27 | TRBD1 | CASSFSGQIYEQYF | TGTGCCAGCAGTTTCTCGGGACAGATCTACGAGCAGTACTTC
TRBJ2-5 | . | TRBV27 | TRBD1 | CASSPRRTGDETQYF | TGTGCCAGCAGTCCCCGAAGGACAGGGGATGAGACCCAGTACTTC
TRBJ1-4 | once | TRBV2 | TRBD1 | CASSWDRVESNEKLFF | TGTGCCAGCAGTTGGGACAGGGTGGAATCTAATGAAAAACTGTTTTTT
TRBJ2-3 | . | TRBV5-6 | TRBD2 | CASSLVSLAADTQYF | TGTGCCAGCAGCTTGGTTTCCCTAGCGGCAGATACGCAGTATTTT
TRBJ2-7 | . | TRBV4-2 | . | CASSQDRGEPYEQYF | TGTGCCAGCAGCCAAGACAGGGGAGAGCCCTACGAGCAGTACTTC
TRBJ2-7 | . | TRBV4-2 | TRBD2 | CASSQDSRLAGVRSSYEQYF | TGTGCCAGCAGCCAAGATTCCCGACTAGCGGGAGTGAGGAGCTCCTACGAGCAGTACTTC
TRBJ2-7 | . | TRBV30 | TRBD1 | CAWSVGNRGEQYF | TGTGCCTGGAGTGTTGGGAACAGGGGCGAGCAGTACTTC
TRBJ1-1 | . | TRBV5-1 | . | CASSLGGEAFF | TGCGCCAGCAGCTTGGGTGGTGAAGCTTTCTTT
TRBJ2-7 | . | TRBV5-4 | TRBD2 | CASSPATSASSYEQYF | TGTGCCAGCAGCCCCGCAACTAGCGCCAGCTCCTACGAGCAGTACTTC
TRBJ2-3 | . | TRBV7-3 | . | CASSLSRGSADTQYF | TGTGCCAGCAGCTTAAGTCGGGGGAGCGCGGATACGCAGTATTTT
TRBJ2-5 | few | TRBV28 | . | CASSLTGIPLKETQYF | TGTGCCAGCAGTTTAACGGGGATTCCCCTCAAAGAGACCCAGTACTTC
TRBJ2-7 | . | TRBV27 | . | CASRKGLGEQYF | TGTGCCAGCAGAAAGGGTTTGGGGGAGCAGTACTTC
TRBJ2-3 | . | TRBV7-6 | TRBD1 | CASSPYPHSTGTTDTQYF | TGTGCCAGCAGCCCGTATCCTCACTCGACAGGGACGACGGATACGCAGTATTTT
TRBJ2-2 | . | TRBV7-6 | . | CASSLVAGRGGELFF | TGTGCCAGCAGCTTAGTAGCAGGAAGAGGCGGGGAGCTGTTTTTT
TRBJ2-1 | . | TRBV4-2 | TRBD2 | CASSQTAGLAGENEQFF | TGTGCCAGCAGCCAAACAGCGGGACTAGCGGGAGAAAATGAGCAGTTCTTC
TRBJ1-5 | . | TRBV6-1 | TRBD1 | CASSARTGDVVPQHF | TGTGCCAGCAGTGCGAGGACAGGGGATGTCGTACCCCAGCATTTT
TRBJ2-1 | . | TRBV5-1 | TRBD2 | CASSFYLSSGGALRYNEQFF | TGCGCCAGCAGCTTTTATCTTTCTAGCGGGGGGGCCTTAAGGTACAATGAGCAGTTCTTC
TRBJ2-7 | . | TRBV6-5 | . | CASSLKWQAFYEQYF | TGTGCCAGCAGCCTAAAGTGGCAGGCGTTCTACGAGCAGTACTTC
TRBJ1-3 | . | TRBV19 | . | CASRYPSGNTIYF | TGTGCCAGTAGATACCCCTCTGGAAACACCATATATTTT
TRBJ1-4 | . | TRBV7-2 | . | CASSLVWGANEKLFF | TGTGCCAGCAGCTTAGTTTGGGGTGCTAATGAAAAACTGTTTTTT
TRBJ1-4 | . | TRBV5-5 | . | CASSFRGPNEKLFF | TGTGCCAGCAGTTTCCGAGGGCCTAATGAAAAACTGTTTTTT
TRBJ2-3 | . | TRBV10-3 | TRBD2 | CAISESTSGSGGVSDTQYF | TGTGCCATCAGTGAGTCCACTAGCGGGAGTGGGGGAGTGTCAGATACGCAGTATTTT
TRBJ2-1 | . | TRBV28 | TRBD2 | CASSFERTSFPPFF | TGTGCCAGCAGTTTTGAACGGACTAGCTTCCCCCCGTTCTTC
TRBJ2-3 | . | TRBV27 | TRBD2 | CATGEGRGERTDTQYF | TGTGCCACCGGGGAGGGCCGAGGGGAACGCACAGATACGCAGTATTTT
TRBJ1-1 | . | TRBV29-1 | . | CSVDWEGTEAFF | TGCAGCGTTGACTGGGAGGGCACTGAAGCTTTCTTT
TRBJ2-7 | . | TRBV11-2 | . | CASSLGFMILGSSYEQYF | TGTGCCAGCAGCTTAGGGTTTATGATTCTGGGGAGCTCCTACGAGCAGTACTTC